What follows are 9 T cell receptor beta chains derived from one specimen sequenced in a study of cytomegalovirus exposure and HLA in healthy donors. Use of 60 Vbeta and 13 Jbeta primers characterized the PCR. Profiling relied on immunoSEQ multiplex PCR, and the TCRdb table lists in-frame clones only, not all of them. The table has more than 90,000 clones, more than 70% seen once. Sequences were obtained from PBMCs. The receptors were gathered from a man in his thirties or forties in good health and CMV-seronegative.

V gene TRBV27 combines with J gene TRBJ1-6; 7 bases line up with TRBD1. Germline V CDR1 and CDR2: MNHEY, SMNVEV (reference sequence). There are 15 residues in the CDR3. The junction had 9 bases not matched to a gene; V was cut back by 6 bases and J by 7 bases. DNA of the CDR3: TGTGCCAGCAGCTTACATCCGGGACAGAATTCACCCCTCCACTTT. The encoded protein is CASSLHPGQNSPLHF.

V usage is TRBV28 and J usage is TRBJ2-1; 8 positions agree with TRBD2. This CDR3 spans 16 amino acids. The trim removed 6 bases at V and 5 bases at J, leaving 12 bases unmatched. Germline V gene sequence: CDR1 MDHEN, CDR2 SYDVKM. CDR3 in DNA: TGTGCCAGCAGCCCTCTTCGCGGGGGGCAGCACAATGAGCAGTTCTTC. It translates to CASSPLRGGQHNEQFF.

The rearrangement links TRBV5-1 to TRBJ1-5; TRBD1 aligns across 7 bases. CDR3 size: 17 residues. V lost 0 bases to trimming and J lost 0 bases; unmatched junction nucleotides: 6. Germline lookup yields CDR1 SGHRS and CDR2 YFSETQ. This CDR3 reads CASSLGDRADSNQPQHF. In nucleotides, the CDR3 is TGCGCCAGCAGCTTGGGTGACAGGGCCGATAGCAATCAGCCCCAGCATTTT.

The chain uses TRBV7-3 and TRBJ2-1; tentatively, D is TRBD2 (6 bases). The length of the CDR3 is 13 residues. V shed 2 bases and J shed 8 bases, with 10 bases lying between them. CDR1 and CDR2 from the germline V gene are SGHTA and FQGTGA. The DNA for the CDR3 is TGTGCCAGCAGCTTACTCGGCGGGGATGAGCAGTTCTTC. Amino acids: CASSLLGGDEQFF.

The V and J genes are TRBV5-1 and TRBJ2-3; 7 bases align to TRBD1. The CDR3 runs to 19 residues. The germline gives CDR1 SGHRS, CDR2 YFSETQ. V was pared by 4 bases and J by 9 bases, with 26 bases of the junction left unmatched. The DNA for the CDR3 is TGCGCCAGCAGCCGAAGGACAGGACCCTCCTTAGCGTTCGGTGGGACGCAGTATTTT. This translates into CASSRRTGPSLAFGGTQYF.

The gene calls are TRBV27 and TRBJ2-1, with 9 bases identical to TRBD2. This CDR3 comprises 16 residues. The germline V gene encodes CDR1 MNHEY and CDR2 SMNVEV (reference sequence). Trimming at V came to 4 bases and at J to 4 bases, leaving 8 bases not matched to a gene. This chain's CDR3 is CASSSVAGEGYNEQFF. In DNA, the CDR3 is TGTGCCAGCAGTTCCGTAGCGGGAGAGGGGTACAATGAGCAGTTCTTC.

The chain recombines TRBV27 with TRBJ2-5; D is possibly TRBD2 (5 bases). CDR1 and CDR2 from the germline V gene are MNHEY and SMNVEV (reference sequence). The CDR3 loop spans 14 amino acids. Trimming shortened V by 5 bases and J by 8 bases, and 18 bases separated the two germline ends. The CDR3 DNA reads TGTGCCAGCAGTCCACTCAAGGGAGCGGCCACCCAGTACTTC. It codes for CASSPLKGAATQYF.

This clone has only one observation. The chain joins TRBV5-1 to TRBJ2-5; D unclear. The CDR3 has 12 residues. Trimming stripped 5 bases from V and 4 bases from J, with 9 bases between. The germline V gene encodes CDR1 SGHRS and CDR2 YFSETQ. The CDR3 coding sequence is TGCGCCAGCAGACGTGGCCTAGAGACCCAGTACTTC. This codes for CASRRGLETQYF.

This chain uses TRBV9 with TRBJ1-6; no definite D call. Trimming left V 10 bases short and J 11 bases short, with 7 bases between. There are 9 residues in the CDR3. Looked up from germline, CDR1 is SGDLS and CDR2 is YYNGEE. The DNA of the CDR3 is TGTGCCTCAGGAACACCCCTCCACTTT. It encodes CASGTPLHF.